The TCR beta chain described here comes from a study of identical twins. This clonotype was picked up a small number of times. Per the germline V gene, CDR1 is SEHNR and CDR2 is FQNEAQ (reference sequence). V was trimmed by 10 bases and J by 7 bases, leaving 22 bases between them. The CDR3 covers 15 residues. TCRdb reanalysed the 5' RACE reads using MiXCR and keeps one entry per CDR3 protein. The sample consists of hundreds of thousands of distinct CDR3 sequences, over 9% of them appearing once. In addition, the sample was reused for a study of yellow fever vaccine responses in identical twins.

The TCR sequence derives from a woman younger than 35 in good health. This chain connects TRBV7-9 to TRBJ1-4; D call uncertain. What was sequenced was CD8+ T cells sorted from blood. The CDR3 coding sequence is TGTGCCACCAACAGTCCAGAGGGTCTTGGTGAAAAACTGTTTTTT. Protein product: CATNSPEGLGEKLFF.